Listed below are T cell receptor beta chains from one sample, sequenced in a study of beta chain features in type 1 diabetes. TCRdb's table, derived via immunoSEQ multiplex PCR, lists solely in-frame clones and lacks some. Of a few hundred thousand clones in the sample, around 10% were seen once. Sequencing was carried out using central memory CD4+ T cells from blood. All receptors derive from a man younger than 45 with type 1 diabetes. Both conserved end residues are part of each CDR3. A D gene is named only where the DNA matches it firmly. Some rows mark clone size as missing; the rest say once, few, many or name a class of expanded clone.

cdr3_nt: TGTGCCAGCAGTGCAGAGGGAGGTGAGCAGTTCTTC
cdr3_aa: CASSAEGGEQFF
d_call: -
clone_size: few
v_call: TRBV2
j_call: TRBJ2-1

cdr3_nt: TGTGCCAGCAGCTTAGAAATCCAACCCTCTGGAAACACCATATATTTT
cdr3_aa: CASSLEIQPSGNTIYF
d_call: -
clone_size: once
v_call: TRBV7-2
j_call: TRBJ1-3

cdr3_nt: TGCGCCAGCAGCCCCCATCAGCGGGGGCTGCATGGCTACACCTTC
cdr3_aa: CASSPHQRGLHGYTF
d_call: -
clone_size: -
v_call: TRBV5-1
j_call: TRBJ1-2

cdr3_nt: TGTGCCAGCAGCCCCCCGGGGTGGAACACTGAAGCTTTCTTT
cdr3_aa: CASSPPGWNTEAFF
d_call: -
clone_size: -
v_call: TRBV11-2
j_call: TRBJ1-1

cdr3_nt: TGTGCCAGCAGACTATTCGGGACACAGAACTCCTACGAGCAGTACTTC
cdr3_aa: CASRLFGTQNSYEQYF
d_call: -
clone_size: few
v_call: TRBV28
j_call: TRBJ2-7

cdr3_nt: TGTGCCAGCAGTGAAATGATAGGCTACGAGCAGTACTTC
cdr3_aa: CASSEMIGYEQYF
d_call: -
clone_size: -
v_call: TRBV6-1
j_call: TRBJ2-7

cdr3_nt: TGCGCCAGCAGCTTGGGGGCAACGAACACCGGGGAGCTGTTTTTT
cdr3_aa: CASSLGATNTGELFF
d_call: -
clone_size: few
v_call: TRBV5-1
j_call: TRBJ2-2

cdr3_nt: TGCAGCGTAGGGGAGGTCGGTCAGCCCCAGCATTTT
cdr3_aa: CSVGEVGQPQHF
d_call: -
clone_size: few
v_call: TRBV29-1
j_call: TRBJ1-5

cdr3_nt: TGTGCCAGCAGCTTAGGACTAGCGGGGCTCTACGAGCAGTACTTC
cdr3_aa: CASSLGLAGLYEQYF
d_call: TRBD2
clone_size: -
v_call: TRBV7-8
j_call: TRBJ2-7

cdr3_nt: TGTGCCAGCAGTGCCTCGGGTTTCTACGAGCAGTACTTC
cdr3_aa: CASSASGFYEQYF
d_call: -
clone_size: few
v_call: TRBV6-5
j_call: TRBJ2-7

cdr3_nt: TGTGCCAGCACCTTACTAGCGTCTGAAACTGAAGCTTTCTTT
cdr3_aa: CASTLLASETEAFF
d_call: -
clone_size: many
v_call: TRBV7-9
j_call: TRBJ1-1

cdr3_nt: TGTGCCAGCAGCCCACCCCGGTCGGCAACCGAGCAGTACTTC
cdr3_aa: CASSPPRSATEQYF
d_call: -
clone_size: -
v_call: TRBV11-2
j_call: TRBJ2-7

cdr3_nt: TGTGCCAGCAGTTACTCGAGGTCTACCCGCGAGCAGTACTTC
cdr3_aa: CASSYSRSTREQYF
d_call: -
clone_size: -
v_call: TRBV2
j_call: TRBJ2-7